Each of the 16 T cell receptor beta chains below was sequenced from the same sample in a study of T cells expressing NK-cell markers. Reprocessing the 5' RACE reads, TCRdb reports a single entry for every CDR3 protein and omits DNA. Its table lists approximately 150,000 distinct CDR3 sequences. Material for sequencing was blood T cells: a sorted CD56 or NKG2C T cell subset, CD4+ or CD8+ T cells, or bulk PBMC T cells (not recorded which). All receptors come from a woman aged 18-70 years in good health.

This sequence joins TRBV6-5 and TRBJ2-7; TCRdb indicates TRBD2, and absent DNA this call remains unverified. The length of the CDR3 is 16 residues. CDR1 is MNHEY and CDR2 is SVGAGI in the germline V gene. The CDR3 region is CASSYSKAGPVPEQYF.

This chain connects TRBV5-1 to TRBJ2-7; the TCRdb D gene call, TRBD1, has no DNA to confirm it. This CDR3 comprises 12 residues. Germline V gene sequence: CDR1 SGHRS, CDR2 YFSETQ. CDR3 in amino acids: CASRSQGYEQYF.

CDR3 sequence: CSARDHQLDYGYTF. The chain recombines TRBV20-1 with TRBJ1-2. The CDR3 contains 14 residues. Germline CDR1 DFQATT, CDR2 SNEGSKA (reference sequence).

The rearrangement uses TRBV5-1 and TRBJ2-2; the D gene TCRdb calls, TRBD1, cannot be checked with no DNA. The CDR3 sequence is 14 residues long. The germline V gene encodes CDR1 SGHRS and CDR2 YFSETQ. CDR3 region: CASSADRGTGELFF.

V and J are TRBV30 and TRBJ1-2. Looked up from germline, CDR1 is GTSNPN and CDR2 is SVGIG (reference sequence). The CDR3 spans 15 residues. The CDR3 here is CAWTGTTWGGYGYTF.

The rearrangement uses TRBV7-8 and TRBJ2-7; the D call of TRBD1 rests on TCRdb alone, since no DNA is present to check it. CDR3 length: 15 residues. Germline CDR1 SGHVS, CDR2 FQNEAQ. The chain's CDR3 is CASSRTGKITYEQYF.

This sequence joins TRBV12-3 or TRBV12-4 and TRBJ1-2. The CDR3 runs to 14 residues. CDR3 in amino acids: CASSLGPRKGGYTF.

The gene calls are TRBV7-2 and TRBJ2-2. Germline V gene sequence: CDR1 SGHTA, CDR2 FQGNSA. This CDR3 region has 14 residues. CDR3 residues: CASSLGGQAGELFF.

The V gene is TRBV7-9, the J gene TRBJ1-4. The CDR3 runs 15 residues. The germline CDR1 and CDR2 sequences are SEHNR and FQNEAQ (reference sequence). CDR3 sequence reads: CASSSDVYDNEKLFF.

The V call is TRBV7-3, the J call TRBJ2-2; TCRdb's D call, TRBD1, is unchecked because there is no DNA. The CDR3 has 18 residues. Germline V gene sequence: CDR1 SGHTA, CDR2 FQGTGA. The CDR3 loop is CASSPRLDGGLNTGELFF.

The J gene is TRBJ2-4, the V gene TRBV20-1; TCRdb outputs TRBD1, but without DNA this stays unchecked. This CDR3 is built from 12 residues. Germline assignment: CDR1 DFQATT and CDR2 SNEGSKA (reference sequence). CDR3 sequence reads: CSARFPGDIQYF.

This chain connects TRBV20-1 to TRBJ2-3; TCRdb's D gene call, TRBD2, goes unchecked for lack of DNA. Germline values: CDR1 DFQATT, CDR2 SNEGSKA (reference sequence). The CDR3 contains 17 residues. CDR3 loop: CSARAPRGAGELDTQYF.

The genes are TRBV19 and TRBJ2-1; TCRdb selects TRBD1, and the lack of DNA leaves this call unchecked. In germline, CDR1 is LNHDA, CDR2 SQIVND (reference sequence). CDR3 size: 14 residues. Here the CDR3 reads CASSIGTTYNEQFF.

The genes are TRBV7-2 and TRBJ2-7. The CDR3 is 15 amino acids. Germline V gene data show CDR1 as SGHTA and CDR2 as FQGNSA. CDR3 sequence: CASSSKQGSSYEQYF.

The gene calls are TRBV6-5 and TRBJ1-1. CDR3 length: 14 residues. The germline gives CDR1 MNHEY, CDR2 SVGAGI. CDR3 sequence reads: CASSYRHVELGAFF.

The chain is built from TRBV27 and TRBJ2-1. CDR3 length equals 17 residues. Germline V gene sequence: CDR1 MNHEY, CDR2 SMNVEV (reference sequence). CDR3 loop: CASSFSGYSEWDNEQFF.